This T cell receptor beta chain is from a study of blood T cell repertoires in COVID-19. The overall study: PBMCs, B-cell-depleted T cells, or T cells were the source of the cDNA or gDNA that made up the material.

TCRdb's table, derived via immunoSEQ multiplex PCR, lists solely in-frame clones and lacks some. The sample has 300,000 to 400,000 clones, roughly nine tenths seen once. The CDR3 sequence is 14 residues long. The germline gives CDR1 MNHEY, CDR2 SVGAGI. The V segment lost 0 bases and the J segment 8 bases; nucleotides outside the gene matches: 4. Sequences were obtained from PBMCs or T cells enriched from blood (not recorded which). J is TRBJ1-2 and V is TRBV6-5; TRBD1 matches at 9 bases. The TCR sequence derives from a man between 60 and 75 years old who had recovered from COVID-19. Here the CDR3 DNA reads TGTGCCAGCAGTTACTCACAGGGGGCCTGGGGCTACACCTTC. As protein: CASSYSQGAWGYTF.